This T cell receptor (beta chain) is from a study of control samples from healthy donors and cancer patients. The V and J ends lost 3 bases and 0 bases, in that order; junction bases with no gene match: 7. Germline CDR1 reads SQVTM; CDR2 reads ANQGSEA. The CDR3 totals 16 residues. Repertoires were generated with immunoSEQ multiplex PCR, while TCRdb's copy carries only in-frame clones and drops some. This sample has roughly 130,000 clones; under 95% occur once, and the top ten carry around 7.9%. The chain is built from TRBV29-1 and TRBJ2-3; 9 bases are a match to TRBD1. The TCR was taken from a man aged 18 to 29 in good health. The sample consisted of blood. The CDR3 coding sequence is TGCAGCGTTGAGCCACAGGGGGCGCGGAGCACAGATACGCAGTATTTT. Its protein is CSVEPQGARSTDTQYF.